These T cell receptor beta chains were read from a single sample in a study of patients and donors after allogeneic stem cell transplantation. From the RT-PCR reads, TCRdb called clonotypes with MiXCR, one entry per CDR3 protein. Here the sample spans roughly 880,000 distinct CDR3 sequences, more than 15% being singletons. Sequencing was carried out using blood, either unsorted or a sorted T cell fraction (not recorded which). These receptors were collected from a human donor who was either an allogeneic HSCT recipient or a stem cell or donor lymphocyte infusion donor (not recorded which). It is not recorded whose cells these are; they may come from a transplant donor. Both conserved end residues are part of each CDR3. Each record gives: D gene, V gene, clone size, J gene, CDR3 DNA, CDR3 protein. The D gene is left open where the match is weak. Clone sizes are given selectively: once, few, many, or a class where the clone is expanded.

>-|TRBV29-1|-|TRBJ2-1
TGCAGCGTCGCCCGGGATTACAATGAGCAGTTCTTC
CSVARDYNEQFF
>TRBD1|TRBV24-1|few|TRBJ2-7
TGTGCCACCAGTGATCCGGGACAGTACTACGAGCAGTACTTC
CATSDPGQYYEQYF
>TRBD1|TRBV12-3/TRBV12-4|many|TRBJ1-5
TGTGCCAGCAGTTTATTGGGACAGGGAGGACAGCCCCAGCATTTT
CASSLLGQGGQPQHF
>TRBD1|TRBV27|many|TRBJ2-5
TGTGCCAGCAGCTCTAACAGGGGGGAGACCCAGTACTTC
CASSSNRGETQYF
>-|TRBV25-1|few|TRBJ1-5
TGTGCCAGCAGTGAGGGGGGCCGGACTGGTCATCAGCCCCAGCATTTT
CASSEGGRTGHQPQHF
>TRBD2|TRBV6-2/TRBV6-3|-|TRBJ2-3
TGTGCCAGCAGTTACCGGCTAGCGGGAGGACCTGGGATGGCAGATACGCAGTATTTT
CASSYRLAGGPGMADTQYF
>TRBD2|TRBV18|-|TRBJ2-1
TGTGCCAGCTCACCACCGGGGGACTACCCCTACAATGAGCAGTTCTTC
CASSPPGDYPYNEQFF
>TRBD2|TRBV3-1|once|TRBJ2-5
TGTGCCAGCAGCCAAGACCCCGGGACTAGAGAGACCCAGTACTTC
CASSQDPGTRETQYF
>-|TRBV27|-|TRBJ1-5
TGTGCCAGCAGTTTAATCTCTGGGCCGGGGGAGCCCCAGCATTTT
CASSLISGPGEPQHF
>-|TRBV29-1|-|TRBJ2-7
TGCAGCGTTGAGGTCAGTACCTACGAGCAGTACTTC
CSVEVSTYEQYF
>TRBD1|TRBV5-1|-|TRBJ1-2
TGCGCCAGCAGCTTGGGGACAGGGGTGGTCTACACCTTC
CASSLGTGVVYTF
>TRBD1|TRBV15|-|TRBJ1-2
TGTGCCACCAGCACCCTGGGACAGGGGATTTCCTATGGCTACACCTTC
CATSTLGQGISYGYTF
>-|TRBV9|-|TRBJ2-1
TGTGCCAGCAGCTCAACAAGAGTGAGCTCCTACAATGAGCAGTTCTTC
CASSSTRVSSYNEQFF
>TRBD1|TRBV12-3/TRBV12-4|-|TRBJ2-4
TGTGCCAGCAGTAAAGGGACGGGACAGGGGAAAAACATTCAGTACTTC
CASSKGTGQGKNIQYF
>-|TRBV3-1|few|TRBJ2-1
TGTGCCAGCAGCCAAGAACCCGCGGGCTGGAATGAGCAGTTCTTC
CASSQEPAGWNEQFF
>TRBD1|TRBV9|few|TRBJ2-1
TGTGCCAGCAGCCCAGGGACAGCTACTTACAATGAGCAGTTCTTC
CASSPGTATYNEQFF
>-|TRBV7-2|few|TRBJ2-5
TGTGCCAGCAGCTTAGCGCGCGGCCCCAAAGAGACCCAGTACTTC
CASSLARGPKETQYF
>TRBD1|TRBV7-2|few|TRBJ1-1
TGTGCCAGCAGCACCCAAGGGGGCTGGCGGTTGAACACTGAAGCTTTCTTT
CASSTQGGWRLNTEAFF
>-|TRBV4-1|-|TRBJ2-7
TGCGCCAGCAGCCATGAGCGGAGTGGATCCTACGAGCAGTACTTC
CASSHERSGSYEQYF
>-|TRBV20-1|-|TRBJ1-4
TGCAGTGCTAGTTCGGGGGGCACTGAAAAACTGTTTTTT
CSASSGGTEKLFF
>TRBD2|TRBV10-3|many|TRBJ2-1
TGTGCCATCAGAGGTGGGAGGGATGAGCAGTTCTTC
CAIRGGRDEQFF
>TRBD1|TRBV6-2/TRBV6-3|few|TRBJ1-1
TGTGCCAGCAGTTTCGGGGGCCCGGGACAGGGACTTTTCACTGAAGCTTTCTTT
CASSFGGPGQGLFTEAFF
>TRBD2|TRBV29-1|-|TRBJ2-7
TGCAGCGTTGAAGGGGGACTAGCGGGGCCCTACGAGCAGTACTTC
CSVEGGLAGPYEQYF
>-|TRBV7-3|few|TRBJ2-3
TGTGCCAGCGGGGACGGTATTAGCACAGATACGCAGTATTTT
CASGDGISTDTQYF
>TRBD1|TRBV4-1|-|TRBJ1-1
TGCGCCAGCAGCCACCCGGGACAGGGGAACACTGAAGCTTTCTTT
CASSHPGQGNTEAFF
>-|TRBV9|-|TRBJ2-2
TGTGCCAGCAGCGCCCGCGCGGGACCCGCGAACACCGGGGAGCTGTTTTTT
CASSARAGPANTGELFF
>-|TRBV18|-|TRBJ2-3
TGTGCCAGCTCACCGGGGATCTCTAGCACAGATACGCAGTATTTT
CASSPGISSTDTQYF
>-|TRBV6-1|-|TRBJ1-2
TGTGCCAGCAGAAGCGACAGAATTACTAACTATGGCTACACCTTC
CASRSDRITNYGYTF
>-|TRBV12-3/TRBV12-4|-|TRBJ2-2
TGTGCCAGCAGTCCAGGGTGGAGGAACACCGGGGAGCTGTTTTTT
CASSPGWRNTGELFF
>-|TRBV4-3|-|TRBJ2-5
TGCGCCAGCAGCCTTTCCTCGGGGAGGGAGACCCAGTACTTC
CASSLSSGRETQYF
>-|TRBV7-2|few|TRBJ2-3
TGTGCCAGCAGCTTAGGCTCGAGTCGGGCGGATACGCAGTATTTT
CASSLGSSRADTQYF
>TRBD2|TRBV12-3/TRBV12-4|few|TRBJ2-5
TGTGCCAGCAGTTTGGGTAGCGGGCCAGACGAGACCCAGTACTTC
CASSLGSGPDETQYF
>TRBD2|TRBV9|-|TRBJ2-1
TGTGCCAGCAGCGTAGCTAGCGGGAGGGAAGGTGAGCAGTTCTTC
CASSVASGREGEQFF
>TRBD2|TRBV10-3|-|TRBJ2-7
TGTGCCATCAGTGAGTCTCCCCGTCTAGCGGGAGTAGACGAGCAGTACTTC
CAISESPRLAGVDEQYF
>-|TRBV4-1|few|TRBJ1-3
TGCGCCAGCAGCCATGGGGGTCCAAACACCATATATTTT
CASSHGGPNTIYF
>-|TRBV20-1|few|TRBJ2-5
TGCAGTGCTAGAGATAAGGGAGGTTCAGAGACCCAGTACTTC
CSARDKGGSETQYF
>-|TRBV20-1|-|TRBJ1-1
TGCAGTGCTAGAGGGACAGTCCAAGGAGAAGCTTTCTTT
CSARGTVQGEAFF